One sample yielded the 16 T cell receptor beta chains listed below, sequenced in a study of T cells after yellow fever vaccination. TCRdb reprocessed the 5' RACE reads with MiXCR, giving one entry per CDR3 protein. The table shows about 150,000 distinct CDR3 sequences, with 5.5% to 7.5% occurring only once. This specimen was CD4+ T cells sorted from PBMCs, taken on the day of the first yellow fever vaccination. Source of these receptors: a man younger than 30 who received the YFV17D yellow fever vaccine.

This clonotype was detected many times. The chain links TRBV15 to TRBJ2-2; 12 bases map to TRBD2. Per the germline V gene, CDR1 is LNHNV and CDR2 is YYDKDF (reference sequence). Trimming at V came to 5 bases and at J to 7 bases, leaving 8 bases not matched to a gene. The CDR3 has 16 residues. CDR3 sequence (DNA): TGTGCCACCAGCGGACTACGGACTAGCGGGGACGGGGAGCTGTTTTTT. It translates to CATSGLRTSGDGELFF.

This clonotype has ten or more counts. V is TRBV5-1 and J is TRBJ2-4; 12 bases match TRBD2. V shed 1 base, J shed 7 bases, and the junction held 3 bases outside the gene matches. Germline V gene lookup returns CDR1 SGHRS and CDR2 YFSETQ. The CDR3 length is 15 residues. CDR3 protein: CASSLLGLAGNIQYF. In DNA form, the CDR3 reads TGCGCCAGCAGCTTGCTGGGACTAGCGGGCAACATTCAGTACTTC.

This clonotype was seen ten or more times. The rearrangement joins TRBV6-5 to TRBJ2-5; possible D gene TRBD2, 6 bases. The V gene lost 3 bases and the J gene lost 6 bases, with 20 bases spanning the gap. The CDR3 runs to 16 residues. Germline assignment: CDR1 MNHEY and CDR2 SVGAGI. The CDR3 region has the DNA TGTGCCAGCAGTTATTCCCCCTTGGAGGGGCAGAAGACCCAGTACTTC. Encoded protein: CASSYSPLEGQKTQYF.

This clonotype was observed many times. The chain is built from TRBV24-1 and TRBJ2-5; D tentatively fits TRBD1 or TRBD2 (7 bases each). This CDR3 has 16 amino acids. Trimming shortened V by 3 bases and J by 3 bases, and 16 bases separated the two germline ends. Germline loops: CDR1 KGHDR, CDR2 SFDVKD. The DNA of the CDR3 is TGTGCCACCAGTGATGCTCGACAGGGAGGGGAAGAGACCCAGTACTTC. It translates to CATSDARQGGEETQYF.

This clonotype was observed a few times. The rearrangement uses TRBV7-2 and TRBJ2-2; weak D call: TRBD2 (6 bases). Deletions cut 4 bases from V and 1 base from J, with 10 bases between. Germline CDR1 SGHTA, CDR2 FQGNSA. The length of the CDR3 is 15 residues. The CDR3 nucleotides read TGTGCCAGCAGCTGGGACTCCCGGAACACCGGGGAGCTGTTTTTT. Its translation is CASSWDSRNTGELFF.

This clonotype was observed a few times. This sequence joins TRBV7-2 and TRBJ1-1; the match to TRBD1 covers 7 bases. This CDR3 has 16 residues. The germline V gene has CDR1 SGHTA and CDR2 FQGNSA. Trimming at V came to 1 base and at J to 6 bases, leaving 11 bases not matched to a gene. This CDR3 reads CASSLEMTGSFSEAFF. DNA for the CDR3: TGTGCCAGCAGCTTAGAAATGACAGGGAGTTTCTCTGAAGCTTTCTTT.

The rearrangement links TRBV19 to TRBJ1-1; TRBD1 aligns across 7 bases. CDR1 is LNHDA and CDR2 is SQIVND in the germline V gene (reference sequence). V shed 7 bases and J 3 bases; nucleotides not matched to a gene: 8. The CDR3 runs 14 residues. CDR3 protein: CASTTQGVDTEAFF. The DNA for the CDR3 is TGTGCCAGTACCACGCAGGGGGTAGACACTGAAGCTTTCTTT.

This clonotype was seen many times. This chain links TRBV27 with TRBJ1-5, with unresolved D. The V and J ends lost 1 base and 10 bases respectively, with 11 bases between them. The CDR3 runs 13 residues. CDR1 is MNHEY, CDR2 SMNVEV, per germline (reference sequence). The CDR3 here is CASSLFVGGPQHF. The CDR3 coding sequence is TGTGCCAGCAGTTTATTTGTGGGCGGCCCCCAGCATTTT.

This clonotype was recorded many times. CDR3 residues: CASSLYRDSGYTF. The CDR3 DNA follows: TGTGCCAGCAGCTTATATAGGGATAGTGGCTACACCTTC. The V and J genes are TRBV7-2 and TRBJ1-2; D gene uncertain. From germline, CDR1 is SGHTA and CDR2 FQGNSA. CDR3 length: 13 amino acids. V was cut by 2 bases and J by 7 bases, with 11 bases left in between.

This clonotype was recorded many times. The genes are TRBV25-1 and TRBJ2-5; D tentatively fits TRBD1 or TRBD2 (6 bases each). CDR3 length: 14 amino acids. Per germline, CDR1 MGHDK and CDR2 SYGVNS. The ends were cut back, 4 bases at V and 5 bases at J, with 14 bases in the middle. This CDR3 is CASSGPGGGETQYF. The CDR3 coding sequence is TGTGCCAGCAGTGGACCCGGGGGCGGGGAGACCCAGTACTTC. The full variable domain, rest sourced from reference TRBV25-1 and TRBJ2-5, is EADIYQTPRYLVIGTGKKITLECSQTMGHDKMYWYQQDPGMELHLIHYSYGVNSTEKGDLSSESTVSRIRTEHFPLTLESARPSHTSQYLCASSGPGGGETQYFGPGTRLLVL.

This clonotype was seen many times. The chain is built from TRBV2 and TRBJ2-5, with 8 nucleotides matching TRBD2. Germline loops: CDR1 SNHLY, CDR2 FYNNEI. CDR3 size: 13 residues. The junction had 0 bases not matched to a gene; V was cut back by 1 base and J by 5 bases. This CDR3 reads CASSEERGETQYF. CDR3 coding DNA: TGTGCCAGCAGTGAAGAGCGGGGGGAGACCCAGTACTTC.

This clonotype was observed at least ten times. This chain uses TRBV7-2 with TRBJ2-7; no definite D call. Trimming pared 0 bases from V and 2 bases from J, leaving 11 bases between. CDR1 SGHTA and CDR2 FQGNSA come from the germline V gene. CDR3 length: 15 residues. The CDR3 region has the DNA TGTGCCAGCAGCTTAGCGCCCGGGTTGGCCTACGAGCAGTACTTC. Its protein product is CASSLAPGLAYEQYF.

This clonotype turned up a few times. The chain combines TRBV19 with TRBJ2-6; D unclear. V was clipped by 0 bases and J by 0 bases, with 9 bases between them. Germline V gene data show CDR1 as LNHDA and CDR2 as SQIVND (reference sequence). The CDR3 runs 17 residues. CDR3 bases: TGTGCCAGTAGTATAGATCACCGGTACTCTGGGGCCAACGTCCTGACTTTC. Encoded protein: CASSIDHRYSGANVLTF.

In nucleotides, the CDR3 is TGTGCCAGCAGTTACGCGTCTAGCGGGGGGCCTCCCTACGAGCAGTACTTC. Translation gives CASSYASSGGPPYEQYF. The chain couples TRBV6-2 or TRBV6-3 to TRBJ2-7; 11 bases match TRBD2. With 2 bases clipped from V and 2 bases from J, the junction kept 8 bases outside the gene matches. Germline assignment: CDR1 MNHEY and CDR2 SVGEGT. The CDR3 contains 17 residues.

This clonotype has ten or more counts. The chain combines TRBV18 with TRBJ1-5; maybe TRBD1 (5 bases). V was clipped by 3 bases and J by 5 bases, with 8 bases between them. The CDR3 contains 13 residues. CDR1 and CDR2 from the germline V gene are KGHSH and LQKENI. CDR3 residues: CASSPGRDQPQHF. In DNA, the CDR3 is TGTGCCAGCTCACCGGGACGGGATCAGCCCCAGCATTTT.

V is TRBV7-9 and J is TRBJ2-3; D unclear. Germline V gives CDR1 SEHNR, CDR2 FQNEAQ (reference sequence). V was cut by 5 bases and J by 1 base, with 16 bases left in between. The CDR3 runs to 16 residues. The CDR3 spells CASSPNQSRGTDTQYF. CDR3 nucleotide sequence: TGTGCCAGCAGCCCCAACCAAAGTAGGGGCACAGATACGCAGTATTTT. The full variable domain, its missing parts supplied by reference TRBV7-9 and TRBJ2-3, is DTGVSQNPRHKITKRGQNVTFRCDPISEHNRLYWYRQTLGQGPEFLTYFQNEAQLEKSRLLSDRFSAERPKGSFSTLEIQRTEQGDSAMYLCASSPNQSRGTDTQYFGPGTRLTVL.